These 30 T cell receptor beta chains were sequenced from one sample in a study of blood T cell repertoires in COVID-19. Generated by immunoSEQ multiplex PCR, the TCRdb table keeps only in-frame clones and is missing some. The sample records about 330,000 clones, 87% being singletons. The sequenced material came from PBMCs or T cells enriched from blood (not recorded which). The receptors here all came from a woman in her twenties or thirties who had recovered from COVID-19.

V gene TRBV5-4 combines with J gene TRBJ1-2; the match to TRBD1 covers 8 bases. After removal of 4 bases from V and 6 bases from J, the junction contained 11 bases not matched to a gene. The CDR3 extends over 15 amino acids. Germline lookup yields CDR1 SGHNT and CDR2 YYREEE (reference sequence). The CDR3 DNA follows: TGTGCCAGCAGCCCAAGGACAGGGTCGAACCATGGCTACACCTTC. Protein sequence: CASSPRTGSNHGYTF.

This rearrangement joins TRBV4-2 to TRBJ1-3; D is perhaps TRBD1 (6 bases). This CDR3 comprises 17 residues. With 0 bases removed from V and 3 bases from J, the gap between germline ends came to 15 bases. Germline V CDR1 and CDR2: LGHNA, YNFKEQ. Here the CDR3 reads CASSQDIAGANGNTIYF. As DNA, the CDR3 is TGTGCCAGCAGCCAAGATATTGCAGGGGCGAATGGAAACACCATATATTTT.

The V call is TRBV10-2, the J call TRBJ1-6; maybe TRBD1 (6 bases). V lost 3 bases to trimming and J lost 6 bases, with 9 bases between them. Germline V CDR1 and CDR2: WSHSY, SAAADI. The CDR3 length is 14 residues. CDR3 nucleotide sequence: TGCGCCAGCAGTGAAGACAGGACTAATTCACCCCTCCACTTT. It codes for CASSEDRTNSPLHF.

About this clone: The sample has other DNA sequences that encode this CDR3 too. This sequence joins TRBV6-1 and TRBJ1-6; D unclear. Germline CDR1 MNHNS, CDR2 SASEGT. Trimming removed 0 bases at V and 6 bases at J, with 9 bases between. The CDR3 extends over 15 amino acids. In nucleotides, the CDR3 is TGTGCCAGCAGTGAAGCCCCGGGATTTAATTCACCCCTCCACTTT. Encoded protein: CASSEAPGFNSPLHF.

This chain uses TRBV7-9 with TRBJ2-1, with 7 nucleotides matching TRBD2. CDR1 and CDR2 from the germline V gene are SEHNR and FQNEAQ (reference sequence). Unmatched junction bases numbered 2, after V lost 3 bases and J lost 3 bases. This CDR3 has 14 amino acids. CDR3 DNA sequence: TGTGCCAGCAGCTTGAGGACTAGCTACAATGAGCAGTTCTTC. It is translated as CASSLRTSYNEQFF.

The chain carries TRBV11-2 and TRBJ1-5; D unresolved. In germline, CDR1 is SGHAT, CDR2 FQNNGV. The CDR3 loop spans 13 amino acids. Trimming shortened V by 5 bases and J by 1 base, and 6 bases separated the two germline ends. This CDR3 reads CASSPTSNQPQHF. For the CDR3, the DNA is TGTGCCAGCAGCCCTACCAGCAATCAGCCCCAGCATTTT. The whole variable domain, filled in from reference TRBV11-2 and TRBJ1-5, reads EAGVAQSPRYKIIEKRQSVAFWCNPISGHATLYWYQQILGQGPKLLIQFQNNGVVDDSQLPKDRFSAERLKGVDSTLKIQPAKLEDSAVYLCASSPTSNQPQHFGDGTRLSIL.

This sequence joins TRBV5-6 and TRBJ1-2; D remains ambiguous. V was cut by 2 bases and J by 4 bases, with 9 bases left in between. CDR1 is SGHDT and CDR2 is YYEEEE in the germline V gene. The CDR3 sequence is 13 residues long. CDR3 region: CASSFPGSYGYTF. The CDR3 DNA reads TGTGCCAGCAGCTTCCCTGGGAGCTATGGCTACACCTTC.

This sequence joins TRBV7-6 and TRBJ1-1, with D uncertain. Germline V gives CDR1 SGHVS, CDR2 FNYEAQ. This CDR3 region has 15 residues. V was clipped by 1 base and J by 1 base, with 10 bases between them. The CDR3 DNA follows: TGTGCCAGCAGCTTAGATTGGGCAGGGAACACTGAAGCTTTCTTT. Its translation is CASSLDWAGNTEAFF.

The chain uses TRBV19 and TRBJ2-2; D is perhaps TRBD1 (5 bases). The CDR3 is made up of 16 amino acids. The germline CDR1 and CDR2 sequences are LNHDA and SQIVND (reference sequence). Trimming stripped 5 bases from V and 0 bases from J, with 13 bases between. The CDR3 loop reads CASSLRTPANTGELFF. The CDR3 coding sequence is TGTGCCAGTAGTCTACGGACACCCGCGAACACCGGGGAGCTGTTTTTT.

The chain joins TRBV7-2 to TRBJ1-2; the match to TRBD1 covers 7 bases. V was pared by 5 bases and J by 8 bases, with 14 bases of the junction left unmatched. Germline CDR1 and CDR2: SGHTA and FQGNSA. The CDR3 runs to 15 residues. CDR3 in DNA: TGTGCCAGCAGCCAGGGGGGCGGGCAGGGTAAGGGCTACACCTTC. This codes for CASSQGGGQGKGYTF.

V is TRBV7-9 and J is TRBJ1-2; D call uncertain. V lost 0 bases and J 4 bases, leaving 9 bases between the germline ends. Germline values: CDR1 SEHNR, CDR2 FQNEAQ (reference sequence). CDR3 size: 14 residues. CDR3 residues: CASSLAGGSYGYTF. The CDR3, as DNA: TGTGCCAGCAGCTTAGCCGGAGGGAGCTATGGCTACACCTTC.

CDR3 nucleotides: TGTGCCACCGCGATGGAGGACGGATTAAATCAGCCCCAGCATTTT. Amino acid sequence: CATAMEDGLNQPQHF. This chain links TRBV6-5 with TRBJ1-5, with D uncertain. The CDR3 contains 15 residues. Germline assignment: CDR1 MNHEY and CDR2 SVGAGI. With 10 bases removed from V and 4 bases from J, the gap between germline ends came to 20 bases.

The rearrangement uses TRBV19 and TRBJ1-1, with a possible D match to TRBD1 (6 bases). Germline V gene lookup returns CDR1 LNHDA and CDR2 SQIVND (reference sequence). The germline V and J ends were trimmed by 3 bases and 1 base, with 9 bases remaining between them. CDR3 length: 14 amino acids. CDR3 DNA sequence: TGTGCCAGTAGTATCCAGGGGCCGAACACTGAAGCTTTCTTT. It yields the protein CASSIQGPNTEAFF.

This clone was counted once. The CDR3, as DNA: TGTGCCAGCTCACCGTTACAGGACCCAACCGGGGAGCTGTTTTTT. Residues: CASSPLQDPTGELFF. The J gene is TRBJ2-2, the V gene TRBV18; the D gene is possibly TRBD1 (5 bases). The CDR3 runs 15 residues. The germline CDR1 and CDR2 sequences are KGHSH and LQKENI. V lost 3 bases and J 5 bases, leaving 13 bases between the germline ends.

This chain joins TRBV15 and TRBJ1-1; D gene unclear. The CDR3 runs 13 residues. Germline CDR1 reads LNHNV; CDR2 reads YYDKDF (reference sequence). V was clipped by 2 bases and J by 1 base, with 5 bases between them. The CDR3 nucleotides read TGTGCCACCAGCAGAAACAGGAACACTGAAGCTTTCTTT. Translating it yields CATSRNRNTEAFF.

The chain is built from TRBV4-1 and TRBJ2-7, with D perhaps TRBD2 (5 bases). There are 15 residues in the CDR3. Trimming took off 0 bases at V and 2 bases at J, with 11 bases between the two ends. CDR1 and CDR2 (germline): MGHRA, YSYEKL. The CDR3 protein is CASSQEPAGTYEQYF. The CDR3 nucleotides read TGCGCCAGCAGCCAAGAGCCGGCGGGTACCTACGAGCAGTACTTC.

J is TRBJ2-7 and V is TRBV5-6; TRBD1 aligns across 7 bases. J gave up 4 bases and V 4 bases, and 2 bases lay outside the gene matches. CDR1 is SGHDT and CDR2 is YYEEEE in the germline V gene. This CDR3 comprises 12 residues. CDR3 coding DNA: TGTGCCAGCAGCCTACAGGGGTACGAGCAGTACTTC. This translates into CASSLQGYEQYF.

This clone showed up just once. The V gene is TRBV2, the J gene TRBJ2-5, with 12 bases matching TRBD2. V lost 10 bases and J lost 4; bases outside the gene matches: 16. The germline CDR1 and CDR2 sequences are SNHLY and FYNNEI. The CDR3 totals 17 residues. CDR3 sequence: CATPPASGGVIGETQYF. The DNA for the CDR3 is TGTGCCACCCCCCCGGCTAGCGGGGGGGTCATAGGAGAGACCCAGTACTTC. The whole variable domain, filled in from reference TRBV2 and TRBJ2-5, reads EPEVTQTPSHQVTQMGQEVILRCVPISNHLYFYWYRQILGQKVEFLVSFYNNEISEKSEIFDDQFSVERPDGSNFTLKIRSTKLEDSAMYFCATPPASGGVIGETQYFGPGTRLLVL.

The rearrangement uses TRBV9 and TRBJ2-7; TRBD1 might be the D (6 bases). The CDR3 consists of 14 residues. The germline V gene encodes CDR1 SGDLS and CDR2 YYNGEE. The germline V and J ends were trimmed by 2 bases and 2 bases, with 11 bases remaining between them. The CDR3 DNA reads TGTGCCAGCAGCGTCACCACAGGGACCTACGAGCAGTACTTC. Encoded protein: CASSVTTGTYEQYF.

The J gene is TRBJ1-1, the V gene TRBV30, with a possible D match to TRBD1 (5 bases). Between the trimmed V and J ends, which lost 0 bases and 2 bases, there was a span of 19 bases. CDR3 length: 17 residues. Germline CDR1 GTSNPN, CDR2 SVGIG (reference sequence). This chain's CDR3 is CAWSVGTSFRLNTEAFF. CDR3 in DNA: TGTGCCTGGAGTGTAGGGACTTCTTTCAGGCTAAACACTGAAGCTTTCTTT.

The rearrangement joins TRBV7-3 to TRBJ2-1, with 10 positions matching TRBD1. Germline V gene lookup returns CDR1 SGHTA and CDR2 FQGTGA. With V trimmed by 0 bases and J by 7 bases, 3 bases remained unmatched. The CDR3 is 15 residues long. CDR3 loop: CASSLTTGGSNEQFF. Written as DNA, the CDR3 is TGTGCCAGCAGCTTAACGACAGGGGGCTCGAATGAGCAGTTCTTC.

J is TRBJ1-1 and V is TRBV2, with D possibly matching TRBD1 (6 bases). Trimming left V 4 bases short and J 7 bases short, with 13 bases between. Germline V gene sequence: CDR1 SNHLY, CDR2 FYNNEI. This CDR3 has 13 amino acids. The CDR3 region has the DNA TGTGCCAGCAGTGTGACAGGTCAGGTTGAAGCTTTCTTT. Protein: CASSVTGQVEAFF.

A word on this clone: At one end, the junction sequence differs from germline, possibly due to a read error. The chain employs TRBV7-7 and TRBJ2-2; 9 bases fit TRBD1. This CDR3 contains 16 residues. CDR1 is SSHAT and CDR2 is FNYEAQ in the germline V gene (reference sequence). DNA for the CDR3: TGTGCTAGCAGCCCAACGGGACAGGGCCCGGCCGGGGAGCTGTTTTTT. Residues: CASSPTGQGPAGELFF.

This clone was observed a handful of times. This rearrangement joins TRBV7-9 to TRBJ1-3; D may be TRBD1 (6 bases). The CDR3 extends over 14 amino acids. CDR1 SEHNR and CDR2 FQNEAQ come from the germline V gene (reference sequence). The V and J ends lost 5 bases and 0 bases respectively, with 8 bases between them. The CDR3 DNA reads as TGTGCCAGCAGCCGGACAGACTCTGGAAACACCATATATTTT. The encoded protein is CASSRTDSGNTIYF.

The CDR3 coding sequence is TGTGCCAGCAGCCCGGGGATAGACTACGAGCAGTACTTC. Residues: CASSPGIDYEQYF. The V call is TRBV3-1 (or the pseudogene TRBV3-2), the J call TRBJ2-7; D might be TRBD2 (5 bases). The CDR3 covers 13 residues. The V and J ends lost 4 bases and 3 bases respectively, with 10 bases between them. From germline, CDR1 is LGHDT and CDR2 YNNKEL (reference sequence).

The rearrangement links TRBV18 to TRBJ1-5; D is perhaps TRBD1 (5 bases). Germline-derived CDR1 and CDR2 are KGHSH and LQKENI. The CDR3 has 14 amino acids. The V end lost 4 bases, the J end lost 4 bases, and 11 bases lay between the germline ends. DNA of the CDR3: TGTGCCAGCTCACAGGGGTTCGGGAATCAGCCCCAGCATTTT. The encoded protein is CASSQGFGNQPQHF.

This clone was found once. Other DNA sequences in the sample encode the same CDR3. This chain joins TRBV12-3 or TRBV12-4 and TRBJ1-2; maybe TRBD1 (5 bases). V lost 3 bases, J lost 2 bases, and 7 bases lay in between. This CDR3 contains 13 residues. CDR3 region: CASSLQGNYGYTF. Written as DNA, the CDR3 is TGTGCCAGCAGTTTGCAGGGAAACTATGGCTACACCTTC.

CDR3 residues: CASSLGTIWDEQFF. Here the CDR3 DNA reads TGTGCCAGCAGCCTCGGGACTATTTGGGATGAGCAGTTCTTC. The chain links TRBV4-2 to TRBJ2-1; 7 positions agree with TRBD2. The germline V gene encodes CDR1 LGHNA and CDR2 YNFKEQ. The CDR3 is 14 residues long. J was trimmed by 8 bases and V by 4 bases; bases with no gene match: 8.

This rearrangement joins TRBV21-1 to TRBJ1-6. TRBV21-1 is listed as a pseudogene. This CDR3 has 24 residues. CDR3 region: CASSTAWKSCQQQRGRGYNSPLHF. In DNA, the CDR3 is TGTGCCAGCAGCACCGCCTGGAAATCGTGCCAGCAGCAAAGGGGGAGGGGTTATAATTCACCCCTCCACTTT.

This clone turned up a few times. V is TRBV4-3 and J is TRBJ2-7; possibly TRBD2 for D (5 bases). The CDR3 is 13 residues long. V shed 0 bases and J shed 6 bases, with 9 bases lying between them. Germline V gene sequence: CDR1 LGHNA, CDR2 YSLEER. The CDR3 region is CASSQDLEGEQYF. CDR3 nucleotide sequence: TGCGCCAGCAGCCAAGATCTCGAGGGCGAGCAGTACTTC.